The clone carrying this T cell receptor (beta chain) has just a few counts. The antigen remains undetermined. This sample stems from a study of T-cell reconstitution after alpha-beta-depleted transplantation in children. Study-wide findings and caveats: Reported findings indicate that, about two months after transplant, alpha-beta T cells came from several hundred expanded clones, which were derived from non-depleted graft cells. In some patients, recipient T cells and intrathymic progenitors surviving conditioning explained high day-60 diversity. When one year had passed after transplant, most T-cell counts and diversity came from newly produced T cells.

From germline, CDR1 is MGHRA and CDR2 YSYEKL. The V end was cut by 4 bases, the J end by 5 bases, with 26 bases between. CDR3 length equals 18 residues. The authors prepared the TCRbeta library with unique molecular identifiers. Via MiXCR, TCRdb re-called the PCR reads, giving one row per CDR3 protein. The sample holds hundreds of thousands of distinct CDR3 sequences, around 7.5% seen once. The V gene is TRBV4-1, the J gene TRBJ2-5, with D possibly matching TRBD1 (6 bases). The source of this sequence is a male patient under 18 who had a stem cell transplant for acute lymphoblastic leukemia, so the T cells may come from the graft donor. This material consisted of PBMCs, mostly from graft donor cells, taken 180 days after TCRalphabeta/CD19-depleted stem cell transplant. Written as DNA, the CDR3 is TGCGCCAGCAGCCCCAGTGGGACATACAGTTGGGTGGAGGAGACCCAGTACTTC. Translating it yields CASSPSGTYSWVEETQYF.